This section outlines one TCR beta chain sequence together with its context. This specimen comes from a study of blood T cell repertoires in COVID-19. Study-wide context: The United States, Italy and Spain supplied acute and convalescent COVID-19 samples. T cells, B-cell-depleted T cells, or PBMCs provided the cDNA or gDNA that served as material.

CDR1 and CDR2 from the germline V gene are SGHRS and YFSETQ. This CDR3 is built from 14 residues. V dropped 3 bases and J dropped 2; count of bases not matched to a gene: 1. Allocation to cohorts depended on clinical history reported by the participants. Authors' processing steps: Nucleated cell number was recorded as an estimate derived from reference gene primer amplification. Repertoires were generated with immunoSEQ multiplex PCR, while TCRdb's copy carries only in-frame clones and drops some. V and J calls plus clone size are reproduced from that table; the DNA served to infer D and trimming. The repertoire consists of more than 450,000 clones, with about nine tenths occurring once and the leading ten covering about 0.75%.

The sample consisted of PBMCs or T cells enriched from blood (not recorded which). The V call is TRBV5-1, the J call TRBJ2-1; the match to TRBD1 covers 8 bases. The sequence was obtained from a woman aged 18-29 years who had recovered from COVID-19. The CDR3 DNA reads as TGCGCCAGCAGCTCAGGGGGCACCTACAATGAGCAGTTCTTC. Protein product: CASSSGGTYNEQFF. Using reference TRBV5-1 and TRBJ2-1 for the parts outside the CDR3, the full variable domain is KAGVTQTPRYLIKTRGQQVTLSCSPISGHRSVSWYQQTPGQGLQFLFEYFSETQRNKGNFPGRFSGRQFSNSRSEMNVSTLELGDSALYLCASSSGGTYNEQFFGPGTRLTVL.